These 21 T cell receptor beta chains were sequenced from one sample in a study of shared clonotypes between healthy human individuals. Naive-designated CD8 cells lacked CD45RO, were positively enriched for CCR7, and omitted terminally differentiated effector memory CD45RA+ cells. Profiling relied on immunoSEQ multiplex PCR, and the TCRdb table lists in-frame clones only, not all of them. The sample includes 1.5 million to 2.5 million clones, approximately 95% of them seen just once. Input material: naive CD8+ T cells sorted from blood. The receptors originated from a man younger than 35 in good health.

This sequence joins TRBV7-9 and TRBJ2-3, with D perhaps assigned TRBD1 or TRBD2 (5 bases each). The germline V gene encodes CDR1 SEHNR and CDR2 FQNEAQ (reference sequence). This CDR3 has 14 residues. V was clipped by 4 bases and J by 0 bases, with 8 bases between them. CDR3 DNA sequence: TGTGCCAGCAGCTCCCGGGACAGCACAGATACGCAGTATTTT. Its translation: CASSSRDSTDTQYF.

The chain combines TRBV10-3 with TRBJ2-1; 7 positions agree with TRBD1. In germline, CDR1 is ENHRY, CDR2 SYGVKD. V was pared by 9 bases and J by 4 bases, with 9 bases of the junction left unmatched. This CDR3 is 14 amino acids long. The CDR3 here is CAINNRQGYNEQFF. CDR3 coding DNA: TGTGCCATTAACAACCGACAGGGTTACAATGAGCAGTTCTTC.

A single count supports this clone. Additional DNA sequences in this sample encode the identical CDR3. The gene calls are TRBV10-3 and TRBJ2-7; D perhaps matches TRBD1 (5 bases). The CDR3 runs to 12 residues. V dropped 4 bases and J dropped 3 bases, with 7 bases sitting between them. Per germline, CDR1 ENHRY and CDR2 SYGVKD. CDR3 sequence: CAISVDSYEQYF. In nucleotides, the CDR3 is TGTGCCATCAGTGTTGACAGCTACGAGCAGTACTTC.

This sequence joins TRBV27 and TRBJ2-1; 9 bases map to TRBD1. The CDR3 length is 16 residues. CDR1 and CDR2 (germline): MNHEY, SMNVEV (reference sequence). V shed 6 bases and J 9 bases; nucleotides not matched to a gene: 15. The CDR3 bases are TGTGCCAGCAGGCCTTCTCCGGGACAGGGCCACCGTGAGCAGTTCTTC. This codes for CASRPSPGQGHREQFF.

The chain couples TRBV18 to TRBJ2-7, with 14 bases fitting TRBD2. The CDR3 is 15 amino acids. Looked up from germline, CDR1 is KGHSH and CDR2 is LQKENI. Germline trimming cut 3 bases from V and 4 bases from J; bases unmatched to any gene: 2. CDR3 residues: CASSPRTSGGYEQYF. CDR3 coding DNA: TGTGCCAGCTCACCCCGGACTAGCGGGGGGTACGAGCAGTACTTC.

A few counts support this clone. This chain uses TRBV5-4 with TRBJ1-1; D not certain. The V gene's germline CDR1 is SGHNT and CDR2 YYREEE (reference sequence). The ends were cut back, 2 bases at V and 4 bases at J, with 9 bases in the middle. The length of the CDR3 is 13 residues. CDR3 DNA: TGTGCCAGCAGCTTTGGGGTTGCCACTGAAGCTTTCTTT. Encoded protein: CASSFGVATEAFF.

As concerns this clone: This sample also contains other DNA sequences that code for the same CDR3. V and J are TRBV9 and TRBJ2-1; possibly TRBD1 or TRBD2 for D (5 bases each). The germline CDR1 and CDR2 sequences are SGDLS and YYNGEE. Trimming pared 0 bases from V and 5 bases from J, leaving 6 bases between. This CDR3 has 13 residues. CDR3 coding DNA: TGTGCCAGCAGCGTAGGAGGGGACAATGAGCAGTTCTTC. Translation gives CASSVGGDNEQFF.

The rearrangement links TRBV5-1 to TRBJ2-7; D might be TRBD1 or TRBD2, each matching 5 bases. V lost 0 bases to trimming and J lost 6 bases, with 16 bases between them. There are 15 residues in the CDR3. CDR1 and CDR2 (germline): SGHRS, YFSETQ. Here the CDR3 reads CASSLAQGVIREQYF. CDR3 nucleotide sequence: TGCGCCAGCAGCTTGGCCCAGGGAGTGATTCGCGAGCAGTACTTC.

This clone appeared once. The chain couples TRBV15 to TRBJ2-7; D not certain. The CDR3 is 17 residues long. The germline V gene encodes CDR1 LNHNV and CDR2 YYDKDF (reference sequence). V was shortened by 3 bases and J by 3 bases, with 21 bases between the two germline ends. The CDR3 loop reads CATSSLPLFGMIYEQYF. The CDR3 DNA reads as TGTGCCACCAGCAGTTTACCCCTGTTTGGTATGATCTACGAGCAGTACTTC.

V and J are TRBV7-9 and TRBJ2-1; D perhaps matches TRBD2 (5 bases). The germline V gene has CDR1 SEHNR and CDR2 FQNEAQ (reference sequence). V was clipped by 5 bases and J by 9 bases, with 14 bases between them. The CDR3 runs to 13 residues. The CDR3 sequence is CASSALPGFEQFF. The CDR3 region has the DNA TGTGCCAGCAGCGCTCTTCCGGGATTTGAGCAGTTCTTC.

The CDR3 DNA reads TGCGCCAGCTCTAAAAACGACAGAGACTATAGCAATCAGCCCCAGCATTTT. Translating it yields CASSKNDRDYSNQPQHF. The chain combines TRBV10-1 with TRBJ1-5, with D possibly being TRBD1 (5 bases). V lost 8 bases and J lost 0, with 20 bases in between. CDR1 is WNHNN, CDR2 SYGVQD, per germline (reference sequence). This CDR3 contains 17 residues.

The chain uses TRBV27 and TRBJ2-3; possible D gene TRBD2, 5 bases. The CDR3 consists of 14 residues. The ends were cut back, 5 bases at V and 5 bases at J, with 14 bases in the middle. Germline V gives CDR1 MNHEY, CDR2 SMNVEV (reference sequence). The CDR3 region has the DNA TGTGCCAGCAGTAATGGACGGGGTGGAGATACGCAGTATTTT. Encoded protein: CASSNGRGGDTQYF.

This clone was counted once. J is TRBJ2-1 and V is TRBV4-1, with no clear D. Germline lookup yields CDR1 MGHRA and CDR2 YSYEKL. The CDR3 runs 13 residues. Trimming removed 6 bases at V and 4 bases at J, with 10 bases between. The chain's CDR3 is CASRGLGYNEQFF. DNA for the CDR3: TGCGCCAGCAGGGGGTTAGGGTACAATGAGCAGTTCTTC.

V usage is TRBV12-5 and J usage is TRBJ2-1, with 7 positions matching TRBD2. CDR1 is LGHNT, CDR2 FRNRAP, per germline. With V trimmed by 4 bases and J by 0 bases, 12 bases remained unmatched. The length of the CDR3 is 18 residues. The CDR3 nucleotides are TGTGCTAGTGGTTACAGCGGGGACCCAACCTTCTCCTACAATGAGCAGTTCTTC. Protein product: CASGYSGDPTFSYNEQFF.

V gene TRBV18 combines with J gene TRBJ2-7; tentative D call: TRBD1 (6 bases). The length of the CDR3 is 15 residues. Between the trimmed V and J ends, which lost 4 bases and 2 bases, there was a span of 15 bases. Germline V CDR1 and CDR2: KGHSH, LQKENI. The CDR3 DNA reads TGTGCCAGCTCACACCGGGACACCCACACCTACGAGCAGTACTTC. Translation: CASSHRDTHTYEQYF.

The chain employs TRBV11-2 and TRBJ2-1, with 11 nucleotides matching TRBD2. The CDR3 is 15 residues long. J was trimmed by 4 bases and V by 6 bases; bases with no gene match: 5. The germline gives CDR1 SGHAT, CDR2 FQNNGV. The DNA of the CDR3 is TGTGCCAGCAGGCTAGCGGGGGGTTCATACAATGAGCAGTTCTTC. Residues: CASRLAGGSYNEQFF.

The chain uses TRBV4-1 and TRBJ1-2; maybe TRBD1 (5 bases). The CDR3 sequence is 15 residues long. CDR1 and CDR2 (germline): MGHRA, YSYEKL. Trimming removed 0 bases from V and 7 bases from J, with 15 bases in between. The chain's CDR3 is CASSQDPGWSSGYTF. The CDR3 DNA reads as TGCGCCAGCAGCCAAGATCCAGGGTGGTCCTCTGGCTACACCTTC.

A note on this clone: Other DNA variants within this sample encode the same CDR3. This sequence joins TRBV9 and TRBJ2-5; D tentatively reads TRBD1 or TRBD2 (5 bases each). Looked up from germline, CDR1 is SGDLS and CDR2 is YYNGEE. CDR3 length: 15 amino acids. The ends were cut back, 0 bases at V and 4 bases at J, with 13 bases in the middle. The CDR3 protein is CASSVGGSGGETQYF. The CDR3 DNA reads TGTGCCAGCAGCGTAGGGGGGAGCGGAGGAGAGACCCAGTACTTC.

The V call is TRBV27, the J call TRBJ2-1; D remains unclear. The V gene's germline CDR1 is MNHEY and CDR2 SMNVEV (reference sequence). The CDR3 covers 13 residues. Trimming removed 1 base at V and 8 bases at J, with 9 bases between. This CDR3 is CASSLFGYHEQFF. CDR3 nucleotide sequence: TGTGCCAGCAGTTTATTTGGGTATCATGAGCAGTTCTTC.

The V call is TRBV6-1, the J call TRBJ1-5, with 11 bases that match TRBD1. Germline V lookup: CDR1 MNHNS, CDR2 SASEGT. This CDR3 is 16 amino acids long. The V and J ends lost 4 bases and 5 bases, in that order; junction bases with no gene match: 7. The CDR3 DNA sequence: TGTGCCAGCAGTGGCAGGACAGGGGGCGCGGATCAGCCCCAGCATTTT. Protein: CASSGRTGGADQPQHF.

The V gene is TRBV6-6, the J gene TRBJ1-2, with 9 bases identical to TRBD1. Germline CDR1 MNHNY, CDR2 SVGAGI (reference sequence). V trimming: 6 bases; J trimming: 6 bases; junction bases outside the gene matches: 8. This CDR3 is built from 14 residues. The CDR3 region has the DNA TGTGCCAGCAGCATTGGACAGGGGCGAGATGGCTACACCTTC. This sequence encodes CASSIGQGRDGYTF.